Listed below are T cell receptor beta chains from one sample, sequenced in a study of T cells in Graves' hyperthyroidism and ophthalmopathy. TCRdb re-called the multiplex PCR reads through MiXCR, storing one row per CDR3 protein. The profile shows approximately 700,000 distinct CDR3 sequences, about a sixth of them singletons. Sequencing used blood. Every receptor here comes from a man aged 18-30 years with Graves' hyperthyroidism. Both conserved end residues are part of each CDR3. Fields, in order: D gene, V gene, clone size, J gene, CDR3 DNA, CDR3 protein. The D gene is left open where the match is weak. Expanded clones get a size class; other rows say once, few or many, or leave the size out.

D gene: TRBD1
V gene: TRBV28
clone size: many
J gene: TRBJ2-5
CDR3 DNA: TGTGCCAGCAGATTACAGGGGGCGCGGGAGACCCAGTACTTC
CDR3 protein: CASRLQGARETQYF

D gene: NA
V gene: TRBV6-2/TRBV6-3
clone size: many
J gene: TRBJ1-5
CDR3 DNA: TGTGCCAGCAGTTACTCGTGGGAGCCCCAGCATTTT
CDR3 protein: CASSYSWEPQHF

D gene: NA
V gene: TRBV14
clone size: many
J gene: TRBJ2-2
CDR3 DNA: TGTGCCAGCAGCCAAGCAAGTTGGACAGCGAGAACCGGGGAGCTGTTTTTT
CDR3 protein: CASSQASWTARTGELFF

D gene: TRBD1
V gene: TRBV28
clone size: many
J gene: TRBJ1-2
CDR3 DNA: TGTGCCAGCAGTCCTTCAACCGGGACAGGAGCCTATGGCTACACCTTC
CDR3 protein: CASSPSTGTGAYGYTF

D gene: NA
V gene: TRBV7-9
clone size: NA
J gene: TRBJ2-5
CDR3 DNA: TGTGCCAGCAGCTCCTTAGTAGTAGAGACCCAGTACTTC
CDR3 protein: CASSSLVVETQYF

D gene: NA
V gene: TRBV7-9
clone size: few
J gene: TRBJ2-3
CDR3 DNA: TGTGCCAGCAGATCAGATTCGGGGAGGAGGGCAGATACGCAGTATTTT
CDR3 protein: CASRSDSGRRADTQYF

D gene: NA
V gene: TRBV12-5
clone size: few
J gene: TRBJ2-5
CDR3 DNA: TGTGCTAGTGGTTTTGGGGATGCCCTGCAAGAGACCCAGTACTTC
CDR3 protein: CASGFGDALQETQYF

D gene: TRBD2
V gene: TRBV24-1
clone size: NA
J gene: TRBJ2-1
CDR3 DNA: TGTGCCACCAGTGATTTGGGGCGGGAGAGCTACAATGAGCAGTTCTTC
CDR3 protein: CATSDLGRESYNEQFF

D gene: TRBD2
V gene: TRBV5-1
clone size: few
J gene: TRBJ2-5
CDR3 DNA: TGCGCCAGCACCCTTAGCGGGAGTGGCGAGACCCAGTACTTC
CDR3 protein: CASTLSGSGETQYF

D gene: TRBD2
V gene: TRBV7-9
clone size: few
J gene: TRBJ2-1
CDR3 DNA: TGTGCCAGCAGCTTAGGACTAGCTGACTCCTACAATGAGCAGTTCTTC
CDR3 protein: CASSLGLADSYNEQFF

D gene: NA
V gene: TRBV7-2
clone size: few
J gene: TRBJ1-6
CDR3 DNA: TGTGCCAGCAGCCGCCCTGGTCAAGGCTTTTCACCCCTCCACTTT
CDR3 protein: CASSRPGQGFSPLHF

D gene: NA
V gene: TRBV9
clone size: NA
J gene: TRBJ2-5
CDR3 DNA: TGTGCCAGCAGCGTAGCTGGGCTAGCTCTGGAGACCCAGTACTTC
CDR3 protein: CASSVAGLALETQYF

D gene: TRBD2
V gene: TRBV18
clone size: many
J gene: TRBJ2-7
CDR3 DNA: TGTGCCAGCTCAGGACTAGCGGGAGTACGGGAGCAGTACTTC
CDR3 protein: CASSGLAGVREQYF

D gene: NA
V gene: TRBV4-1
clone size: few
J gene: TRBJ1-2
CDR3 DNA: TGCGCCAGCAGCCAGCTAGGGGATAGCTATTCCAACTATGGCTACACCTTC
CDR3 protein: CASSQLGDSYSNYGYTF

D gene: NA
V gene: TRBV19
clone size: NA
J gene: TRBJ1-1
CDR3 DNA: TGTGCCAGTAGTATAGCCCCCCGGGGGACTGAAGCTTTCTTT
CDR3 protein: CASSIAPRGTEAFF

D gene: TRBD2
V gene: TRBV9
clone size: NA
J gene: TRBJ2-1
CDR3 DNA: TGTGCCAGCAGCACCCGGACTAGCGGGACCGCCTCCTACAATGAGCAGTTCTTC
CDR3 protein: CASSTRTSGTASYNEQFF

D gene: NA
V gene: TRBV11-3
clone size: NA
J gene: TRBJ2-1
CDR3 DNA: TGTGCCAGCAGTGAGTCAGGGGATATTTCCTACAATGAGCAGTTCTTC
CDR3 protein: CASSESGDISYNEQFF

D gene: NA
V gene: TRBV28
clone size: many
J gene: TRBJ1-5
CDR3 DNA: TGTGCCAGCAGTCCCGTGGGGGAAGAAAGCAATCAGCCCCAGCATTTT
CDR3 protein: CASSPVGEESNQPQHF

D gene: NA
V gene: TRBV6-1
clone size: many
J gene: TRBJ2-5
CDR3 DNA: TGTGCCAGCAGTGAACGGTCGGAGACCCAGTACTTC
CDR3 protein: CASSERSETQYF

D gene: NA
V gene: TRBV28
clone size: many
J gene: TRBJ2-1
CDR3 DNA: TGTGCCAGCAGTAATGGACCTACCTACAATGAGCAGTTCTTC
CDR3 protein: CASSNGPTYNEQFF

D gene: NA
V gene: TRBV6-1
clone size: few
J gene: TRBJ1-4
CDR3 DNA: TGTGCCAGCAGTTCCCCGGCAGGTTCTGGTAATGAAAAACTGTTTTTT
CDR3 protein: CASSSPAGSGNEKLFF

D gene: NA
V gene: TRBV7-2
clone size: NA
J gene: TRBJ2-7
CDR3 DNA: TGTGCCAGCAGCTTAGAGCAGGGGTTGTTGTACGAGCAGTACTTC
CDR3 protein: CASSLEQGLLYEQYF

D gene: NA
V gene: TRBV7-9
clone size: few
J gene: TRBJ2-5
CDR3 DNA: TGTGCCAGCAGCTTAGATTGGCAGAAAGAGACCCAGTACTTC
CDR3 protein: CASSLDWQKETQYF

D gene: TRBD2
V gene: TRBV28
clone size: NA
J gene: TRBJ2-7
CDR3 DNA: TGTGCCAGCGGCCCCGAGGGGAGGGTGCTGTACTTC
CDR3 protein: CASGPEGRVLYF

D gene: TRBD1
V gene: TRBV25-1
clone size: NA
J gene: TRBJ1-4
CDR3 DNA: TGTGCCAGCGACAGGGGTTGGGTAGGGGAAAAACTGTTTTTT
CDR3 protein: CASDRGWVGEKLFF

D gene: TRBD1
V gene: TRBV28
clone size: many
J gene: TRBJ2-7
CDR3 DNA: TGTGCCAGCAGTTCAGGGACAGGGGGCCACTACGAGCAGTACTTC
CDR3 protein: CASSSGTGGHYEQYF

D gene: NA
V gene: TRBV7-8
clone size: NA
J gene: TRBJ2-2
CDR3 DNA: TGTGCCAGCAGCTTAGCGCTAGGCGGATCGAACACCGGGGAGCTGTTTTTT
CDR3 protein: CASSLALGGSNTGELFF

D gene: TRBD1
V gene: TRBV4-1
clone size: NA
J gene: TRBJ1-6
CDR3 DNA: TGCGCCAGCAGCCAAGTCCCAGGGGGGAATTCACCCCTCCACTTT
CDR3 protein: CASSQVPGGNSPLHF

D gene: NA
V gene: TRBV9
clone size: NA
J gene: TRBJ2-3
CDR3 DNA: TGTGCCAGCAGCGTAGTCAGCGAGGGCACAGATACGCAGTATTTT
CDR3 protein: CASSVVSEGTDTQYF

D gene: NA
V gene: TRBV5-1
clone size: NA
J gene: TRBJ2-7
CDR3 DNA: TGCGCCAGCAGCTTGGAGGCAGGGAGAAGCTCCTACGAGCAGTACTTC
CDR3 protein: CASSLEAGRSSYEQYF

D gene: TRBD1
V gene: TRBV28
clone size: many
J gene: TRBJ2-1
CDR3 DNA: TGTGCCAGCAGGGGGGCGGGGACAGGGGCTATATTGCAGTTCTTC
CDR3 protein: CASRGAGTGAILQFF

D gene: NA
V gene: TRBV2
clone size: few
J gene: TRBJ1-4
CDR3 DNA: TGTGCCAGCAAACGGGGTCCGGGGACAACTAATGAAAAACTGTTTTTT
CDR3 protein: CASKRGPGTTNEKLFF

D gene: TRBD1
V gene: TRBV9
clone size: few
J gene: TRBJ1-1
CDR3 DNA: TGTGCCAGCAGCGTAAGCCATCACAGGGGCAAGGCCACTGAAGCTTTCTTT
CDR3 protein: CASSVSHHRGKATEAFF

D gene: TRBD2
V gene: TRBV7-9
clone size: many
J gene: TRBJ2-3
CDR3 DNA: TGTGCCAGCAGACAGACTAGCGGTGATACGCAGTATTTT
CDR3 protein: CASRQTSGDTQYF

D gene: NA
V gene: TRBV18
clone size: many
J gene: TRBJ2-5
CDR3 DNA: TGTGCCAGCTCACCACCAGAACAGTACCAAGAGACCCAGTACTTC
CDR3 protein: CASSPPEQYQETQYF

D gene: NA
V gene: TRBV7-9
clone size: NA
J gene: TRBJ2-7
CDR3 DNA: TGTGCCAGCAGCGTCGTGGGGGGCCCCTACGAGCAGTACTTC
CDR3 protein: CASSVVGGPYEQYF

D gene: TRBD1
V gene: TRBV20-1
clone size: many
J gene: TRBJ2-7
CDR3 DNA: TGCAGTGCTATGAGGGGGCACCTTGGGGAGCAGTACTTC
CDR3 protein: CSAMRGHLGEQYF